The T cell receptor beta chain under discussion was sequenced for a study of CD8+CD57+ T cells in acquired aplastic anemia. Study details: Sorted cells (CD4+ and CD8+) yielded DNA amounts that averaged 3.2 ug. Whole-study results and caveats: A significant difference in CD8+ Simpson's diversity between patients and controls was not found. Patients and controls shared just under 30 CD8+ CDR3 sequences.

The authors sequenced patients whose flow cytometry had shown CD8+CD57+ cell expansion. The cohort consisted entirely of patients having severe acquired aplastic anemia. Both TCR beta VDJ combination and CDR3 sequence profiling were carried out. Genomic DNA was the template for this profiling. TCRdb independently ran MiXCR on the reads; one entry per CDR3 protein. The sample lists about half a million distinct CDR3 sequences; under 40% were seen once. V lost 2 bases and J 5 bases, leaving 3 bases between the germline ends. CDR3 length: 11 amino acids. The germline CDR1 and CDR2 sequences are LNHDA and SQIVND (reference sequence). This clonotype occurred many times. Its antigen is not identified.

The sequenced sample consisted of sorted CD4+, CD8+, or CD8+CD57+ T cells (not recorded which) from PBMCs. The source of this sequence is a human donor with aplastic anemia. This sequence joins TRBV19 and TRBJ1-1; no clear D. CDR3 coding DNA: TGTGCCAGTAGTATAACGACTGAAGCTTTCTTT. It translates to CASSITTEAFF.